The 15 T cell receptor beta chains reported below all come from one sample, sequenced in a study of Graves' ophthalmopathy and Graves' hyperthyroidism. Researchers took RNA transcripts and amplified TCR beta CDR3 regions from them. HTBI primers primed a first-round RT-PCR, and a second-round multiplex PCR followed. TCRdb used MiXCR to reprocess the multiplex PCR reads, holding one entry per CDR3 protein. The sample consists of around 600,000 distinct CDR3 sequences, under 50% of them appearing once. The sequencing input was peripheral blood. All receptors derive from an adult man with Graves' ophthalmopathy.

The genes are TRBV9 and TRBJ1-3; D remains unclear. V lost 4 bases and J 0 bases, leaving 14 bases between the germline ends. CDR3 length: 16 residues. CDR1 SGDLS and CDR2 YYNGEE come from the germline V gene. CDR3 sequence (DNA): TGTGCCAGCAGCCTGAAGACAAGCAGCTCTGGAAACACCATATATTTT. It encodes CASSLKTSSSGNTIYF. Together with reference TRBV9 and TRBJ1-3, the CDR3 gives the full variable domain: DSGVTQTPKHLITATGQRVTLRCSPRSGDLSVYWYQQSLDQGLQFLIQYYNGEERAKGNILERFSAQQFPDLHSELNLSSLELGDSALYFCASSLKTSSSGNTIYFGEGSWLTVV.

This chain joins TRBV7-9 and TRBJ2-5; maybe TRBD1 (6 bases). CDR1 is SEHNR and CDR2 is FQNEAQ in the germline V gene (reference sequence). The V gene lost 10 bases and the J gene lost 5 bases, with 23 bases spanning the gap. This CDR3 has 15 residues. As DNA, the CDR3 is TGTGCCACACAAGGAAGGGGGTTCGCCGGGGAGACCCAGTACTTC. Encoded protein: CATQGRGFAGETQYF.

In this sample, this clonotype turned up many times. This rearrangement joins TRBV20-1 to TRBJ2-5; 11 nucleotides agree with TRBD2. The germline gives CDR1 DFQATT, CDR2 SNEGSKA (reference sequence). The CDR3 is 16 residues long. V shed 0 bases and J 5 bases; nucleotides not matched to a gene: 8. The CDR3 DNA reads TGCAGTGCTAGAGATATAGCGGGGGGGCCATTGGAGACCCAGTACTTC. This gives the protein CSARDIAGGPLETQYF.

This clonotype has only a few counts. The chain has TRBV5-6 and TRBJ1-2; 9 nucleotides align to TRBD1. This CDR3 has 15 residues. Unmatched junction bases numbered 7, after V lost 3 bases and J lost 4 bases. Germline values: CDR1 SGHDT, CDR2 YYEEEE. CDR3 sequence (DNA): TGTGCCAGCAGCTCCCGGGACAGGGCCATCTATGGCTACACCTTC. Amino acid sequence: CASSSRDRAIYGYTF.

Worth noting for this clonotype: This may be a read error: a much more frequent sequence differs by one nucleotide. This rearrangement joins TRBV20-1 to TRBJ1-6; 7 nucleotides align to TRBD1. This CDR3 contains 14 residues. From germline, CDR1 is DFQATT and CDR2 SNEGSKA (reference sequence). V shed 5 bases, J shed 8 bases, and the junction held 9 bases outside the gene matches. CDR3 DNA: TGCAGTGCTGGGGAGGGGGCGAGGGATTCACCCCTCCACTTT. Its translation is CSAGEGARDSPLHF.

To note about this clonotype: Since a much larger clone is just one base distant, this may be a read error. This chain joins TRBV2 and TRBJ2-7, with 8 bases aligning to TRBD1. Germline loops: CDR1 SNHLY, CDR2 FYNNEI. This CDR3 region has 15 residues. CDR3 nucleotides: TGTGCCAGCAGCTTAAGGACAGGGTTTATCCACGAGCAGTGCTTC. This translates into CASSLRTGFIHEQCF. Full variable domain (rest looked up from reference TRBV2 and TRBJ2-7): EPEVTQTPSHQVTQMGQEVILRCVPISNHLYFYWYRQILGQKVEFLVSFYNNEISEKSEIFDDQFSVERPDGSNFTLKIRSTKLEDSAMYFCASSLRTGFIHEQCFGPGTRLTVT.

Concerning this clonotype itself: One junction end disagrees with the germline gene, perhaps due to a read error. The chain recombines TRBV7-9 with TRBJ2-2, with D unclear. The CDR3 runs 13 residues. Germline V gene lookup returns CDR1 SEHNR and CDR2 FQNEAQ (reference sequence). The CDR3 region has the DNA TGCGCCAGCAGCCAAAATCTAGCCGGGGAGCTGTTTTTT. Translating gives CASSQNLAGELFF.

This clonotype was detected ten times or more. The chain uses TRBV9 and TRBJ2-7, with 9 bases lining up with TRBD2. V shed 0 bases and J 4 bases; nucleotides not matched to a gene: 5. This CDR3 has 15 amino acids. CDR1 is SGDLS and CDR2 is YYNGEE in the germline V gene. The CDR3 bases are TGTGCCAGCAGCGTAGGAAGCGGGGGGCAGTACGAGCAGTACTTC. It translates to CASSVGSGGQYEQYF.

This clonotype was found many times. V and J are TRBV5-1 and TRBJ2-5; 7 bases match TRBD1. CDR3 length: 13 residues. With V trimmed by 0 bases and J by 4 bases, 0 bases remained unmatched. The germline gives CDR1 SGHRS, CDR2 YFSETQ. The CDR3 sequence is CASSLGTGETQYF. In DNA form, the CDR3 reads TGCGCCAGCAGCTTGGGGACAGGAGAGACCCAGTACTTC.

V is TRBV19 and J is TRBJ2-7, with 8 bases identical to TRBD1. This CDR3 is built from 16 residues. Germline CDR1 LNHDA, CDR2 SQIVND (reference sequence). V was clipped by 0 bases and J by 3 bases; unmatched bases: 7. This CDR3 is CASSIDGQGLFYEQYF. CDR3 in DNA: TGTGCCAGTAGTATAGACGGACAGGGTTTGTTCTACGAGCAGTACTTC.

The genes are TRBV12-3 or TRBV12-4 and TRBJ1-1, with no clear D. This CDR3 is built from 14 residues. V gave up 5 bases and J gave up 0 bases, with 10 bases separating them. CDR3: CASSPYTVNTEAFF. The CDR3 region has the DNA TGTGCCAGCAGTCCCTACACTGTGAACACTGAAGCTTTCTTT.

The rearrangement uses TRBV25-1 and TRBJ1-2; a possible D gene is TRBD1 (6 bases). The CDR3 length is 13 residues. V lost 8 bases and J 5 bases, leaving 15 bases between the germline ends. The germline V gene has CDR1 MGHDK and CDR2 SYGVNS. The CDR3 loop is CASVRDRSYGYTF. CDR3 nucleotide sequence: TGTGCCAGCGTGAGAGACAGGTCGTATGGCTACACCTTC.

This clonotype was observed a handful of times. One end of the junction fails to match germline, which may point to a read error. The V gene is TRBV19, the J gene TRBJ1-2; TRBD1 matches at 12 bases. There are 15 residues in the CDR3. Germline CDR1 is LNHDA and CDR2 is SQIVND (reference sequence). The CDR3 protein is CTSSMGQGAIYGYTF. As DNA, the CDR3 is TGTACCAGTAGTATGGGACAGGGGGCGATCTATGGCTACACCTTC.

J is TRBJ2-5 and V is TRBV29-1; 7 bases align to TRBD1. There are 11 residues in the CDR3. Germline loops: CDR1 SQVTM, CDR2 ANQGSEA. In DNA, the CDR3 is TGCAGTGACAGGGATCGCGAGACCCAGTACTTC. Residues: CSDRDRETQYF.

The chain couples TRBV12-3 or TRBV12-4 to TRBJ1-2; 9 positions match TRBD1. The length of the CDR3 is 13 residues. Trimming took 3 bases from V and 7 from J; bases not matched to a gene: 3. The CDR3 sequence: CASSFLTGGGYTF. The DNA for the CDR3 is TGTGCCAGCAGTTTTTTGACAGGGGGTGGCTACACCTTC.